This T cell receptor (beta chain) was retrieved from a study of blood T cells in healthy people across ages. Using a J-beta primer mix together with a sample-barcoded 5' primer, a second PCR was run for roughly 6 to 12 cycles. Every cDNA was tagged by a template-switch adaptor with 12 random nucleotides. TCRdb re-called the 5' RACE reads through MiXCR, storing one row per CDR3 protein. The repertoire has 1.5 million to 2 million distinct CDR3 sequences, about 35% of them found once; the top ten carry approximately 10%. Germline V gives CDR1 MNHNS, CDR2 SASEGT. Deletions cut 2 bases from V and 6 bases from J, with 10 bases between. This CDR3 has 13 amino acids.

This rearrangement joins TRBV6-1 to TRBJ1-2; D is uncertain. The TCR was taken from a woman in her thirties in good health. The sequencing input was blood. In DNA form, the CDR3 reads TGTGCCAGCAGTGAACCCACACGTAATGGCTACACCTTC. Translated, it gives CASSEPTRNGYTF.